The next 13 T cell receptor beta chains were all read from a single sample in a study of T cells after yellow fever vaccination. Using its own MiXCR run on the 5' RACE reads, TCRdb lists one record per CDR3 protein. The sample shows over 25,000 distinct CDR3 sequences, about 5.5% of them seen only once. The material sequenced was PBMCs, either bulk or a sorted T-cell subset (CD4+, CD8+, memory, or dextramer-sorted; not recorded which), taken 15 days after the yellow fever booster vaccination. The receptors here all came from a man aged 25-40 years who received the YFV17D yellow fever vaccine.

There are many counts of this clonotype. This chain connects TRBV20-1 to TRBJ1-5, with a weak D call TRBD1 (5 bases). V was clipped by 6 bases and J by 0 bases, with 9 bases between them. This CDR3 has 13 residues. Germline V gene lookup returns CDR1 DFQATT and CDR2 SNEGSKA (reference sequence). CDR3 sequence: CSAGAYSNQPQHF. DNA for the CDR3: TGCAGTGCCGGGGCGTATAGCAATCAGCCCCAGCATTTT.

A remark on this clonotype: One end of the junction is discordant with germline, which a read error may explain. This rearrangement joins TRBV20-1 to TRBJ2-5; 8 nucleotides agree with TRBD2. Germline V gives CDR1 DFQATT, CDR2 SNEGSKA (reference sequence). The CDR3 covers 17 residues. CDR3 sequence: CCARDSSPREGRETQYF. The CDR3 region has the DNA TGCTGTGCTAGAGATTCATCCCCACGGGAGGGCCGAGAGACCCAGTACTTC.

This clonotype was picked up many times. This chain joins TRBV27 and TRBJ2-3; the D is unclear. The CDR3 is made up of 13 amino acids. Germline V gene data show CDR1 as MNHEY and CDR2 as SMNVEV (reference sequence). The V end was cut by 6 bases, the J end by 0 bases, with 7 bases between. This CDR3 is CASRVTSTDTQYF. The CDR3, as DNA: TGTGCCAGCAGAGTCACTAGCACAGATACGCAGTATTTT.

This rearrangement joins TRBV5-5 to TRBJ2-2; D may be TRBD1 (6 bases). The V gene's germline CDR1 is SGHKS and CDR2 YYEKEE (reference sequence). Trimming pared 2 bases from V and 5 bases from J, leaving 13 bases between. This CDR3 contains 15 residues. The CDR3 spells CASSFSGQPTGELFF. For the CDR3, the DNA is TGTGCCAGCAGCTTTTCGGGACAACCGACCGGGGAGCTGTTTTTT.

This clonotype was observed at least ten times. The chain carries TRBV18 and TRBJ2-1, with D possibly matching TRBD2 (6 bases). V lost 2 bases and J 7 bases, leaving 9 bases between the germline ends. The germline CDR1 and CDR2 sequences are KGHSH and LQKENI. The CDR3 spans 13 residues. The CDR3 DNA reads as TGTGCCAGCTCACCAGGGACTCAGAATGAGCAGTTCTTC. Translating gives CASSPGTQNEQFF.

This clonotype was picked up many times. The chain uses TRBV7-2 and TRBJ1-1; no clear D. Germline CDR1 is SGHTA and CDR2 is FQGNSA. The CDR3 contains 16 residues. V lost 7 bases and J lost 0, with 18 bases in between. CDR3 in amino acids: CASTQVVGYMNTEAFF. The CDR3, as DNA: TGTGCCAGCACTCAAGTCGTCGGTTACATGAACACTGAAGCTTTCTTT.

This clonotype has only a few counts. CDR3 in DNA: TGTGCCAGCAGTGAATCGGGTAGCAATCAGCCCCAGCATTTT. This encodes CASSESGSNQPQHF. The chain uses TRBV6-1 and TRBJ1-5; no clear D. This CDR3 is built from 14 residues. Trimming took 2 bases from V and 0 from J, leaving 5 bases between them. CDR1 and CDR2 (germline): MNHNS, SASEGT.

This clonotype has ten or more counts. The V gene is TRBV3-1, the J gene TRBJ2-7; possible D gene TRBD1, 6 bases. Trimming cost V 3 bases and J 2 bases, with 11 bases left between them. Germline-derived CDR1 and CDR2 are LGHDT and YNNKEL (reference sequence). The CDR3 is 14 amino acids. The CDR3 region is CASSHSTGPYEQYF. In DNA, the CDR3 is TGTGCCAGCAGCCACTCGACAGGACCCTACGAGCAGTACTTC.

The sample holds many counts of this clonotype. J is TRBJ2-4 and V is TRBV5-1, with a tentative D call TRBD1 (6 bases). CDR3 length: 17 residues. With 5 bases removed from V and 0 bases from J, the gap between germline ends came to 18 bases. The germline V gene has CDR1 SGHRS and CDR2 YFSETQ. Here the CDR3 reads CASRAVGAALAKNIQYF. CDR3 bases: TGCGCCAGCAGGGCGGTGGGGGCAGCTCTAGCCAAAAACATTCAGTACTTC.

The gene calls are TRBV6-1 and TRBJ2-7; perhaps D is TRBD1 or TRBD2 (5 bases each). The CDR3 sequence is 15 residues long. Germline CDR1 reads MNHNS; CDR2 reads SASEGT. Trimming took 5 bases from V and 3 from J, leaving 17 bases between them. The CDR3 sequence: CASSRDGRGNYEQYF. The CDR3 coding sequence is TGTGCCAGCAGTAGGGACGGAAGAGGGAACTACGAGCAGTACTTC.

This clonotype occurred many times. The chain carries TRBV18 and TRBJ1-1; D call uncertain. V was pared by 4 bases and J by 0 bases, with 12 bases between. This CDR3 has 15 residues. Looked up from germline, CDR1 is KGHSH and CDR2 is LQKENI. The CDR3 bases are TGTGCCAGCTCACAAGAGACATGGATGAACACTGAAGCTTTCTTT. Its protein product is CASSQETWMNTEAFF.

This clonotype showed up many times. The rearrangement joins TRBV7-9 to TRBJ1-5, with TRBD1 identical over 7 bases. CDR3 length: 14 amino acids. V gave up 9 bases and J gave up 3 bases; unmatched junction bases: 8. CDR1 and CDR2 (germline): SEHNR, FQNEAQ (reference sequence). The CDR3 region has the DNA TGTGCCAGGGGTACCGGGACAGTCAATCAGCCCCAGCATTTT. As protein: CARGTGTVNQPQHF.

This clonotype was counted ten times or more. The chain carries TRBV21-1 and TRBJ1-3. TRBV21-1 is marked as a pseudogene. The CDR3 has 15 residues. The CDR3 is CASSKEPSNGNTIYF. The DNA of the CDR3 is TGTGCCAGCAGCAAGGAACCGTCGAATGGAAACACCATATATTTT.